The source of this TCR beta chain is a study of cytomegalovirus exposure and HLA in healthy donors. The V and J ends lost 5 bases and 9 bases respectively, with 23 bases between them. Per the germline V gene, CDR1 is GTSNPN and CDR2 is SVGIG (reference sequence). CDR3 length: 15 residues. TCRdb keeps only in-frame clones here, not all; method: immunoSEQ multiplex PCR. Here the sample spans 200,000 to 250,000 clones, just over 90% being singletons. This TCR was recovered from a woman younger than 35 in good health and CMV-seronegative. J is TRBJ2-1 and V is TRBV30; D perhaps matches TRBD2 (6 bases). The material sequenced was PBMCs. This chain's CDR3 is CAWLEGPRISGEQFF. In nucleotides, the CDR3 is TGTGCCTGGTTGGAGGGCCCTCGTATATCGGGTGAGCAGTTCTTC.